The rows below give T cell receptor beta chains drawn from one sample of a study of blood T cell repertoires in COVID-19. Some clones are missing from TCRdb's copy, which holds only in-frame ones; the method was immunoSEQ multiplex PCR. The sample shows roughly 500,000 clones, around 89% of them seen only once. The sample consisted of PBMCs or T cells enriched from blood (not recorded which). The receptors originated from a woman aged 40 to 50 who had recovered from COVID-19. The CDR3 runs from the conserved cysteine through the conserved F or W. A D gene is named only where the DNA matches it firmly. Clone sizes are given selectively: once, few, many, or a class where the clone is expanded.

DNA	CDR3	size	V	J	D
TGTGCCAGCAGCCCCCTAGCCCGCACAGATACGCAGTATTTT	CASSPLARTDTQYF	NA	TRBV4-2	TRBJ2-3	NA
TGTGCCAGCAGCATTCACAGTGAGGGTATAGCTTTCTTT	CASSIHSEGIAFF	NA	TRBV9	TRBJ1-1	NA
TGCAGCGTCGGGACAGGGGGCCCCTATGGCTACACCTTC	CSVGTGGPYGYTF	NA	TRBV29-1	TRBJ1-2	TRBD1
TGTGCCAGCAGCTCGAGCGGGAGGGTCAATGAGCAGTTCTTC	CASSSSGRVNEQFF	NA	TRBV7-9	TRBJ2-1	TRBD2
TGTGCTAGTGGTTCCTCGGACAAATACTACGAGCAGTACTTC	CASGSSDKYYEQYF	NA	TRBV12-5	TRBJ2-7	NA
TGCGCCAGCAGCCAAGTGGCCCAGAGGAGGAACGAGCAGTACTTC	CASSQVAQRRNEQYF	once	TRBV4-3	TRBJ2-7	NA
TGTGCCAGCAGTTACTCGCAGGGTTCCTACAATGAGCAGTTCTTC	CASSYSQGSYNEQFF	NA	TRBV6-5	TRBJ2-1	NA
TGTGCCAGTAGTATAGCGGGTGGAAATCAGCCCCAGCATTTT	CASSIAGGNQPQHF	once	TRBV19	TRBJ1-5	NA
TGTGCCAGCAGCGCCCCAGGACAGGGGTCCTACGAGCAGTACTTC	CASSAPGQGSYEQYF	NA	TRBV7-9	TRBJ2-7	TRBD1
TGTGCCAGCAGCTTAGACGGGACAGGGGGCTGGACTGAAGCTTTCTTT	CASSLDGTGGWTEAFF	NA	TRBV11-3	TRBJ1-1	TRBD1
TGTGCCAGTAGAAAGGGGAACTATGGCTACACCTTC	CASRKGNYGYTF	NA	TRBV19	TRBJ1-2	NA
TGCAGCGTTCAGCGGAAGAACAATGAGCAGTTCTTC	CSVQRKNNEQFF	NA	TRBV29-1	TRBJ2-1	NA
TGTGCCAGCAGCCTCTCCGAGCTGCGGGAGACAGATACGCAGTATTTT	CASSLSELRETDTQYF	NA	TRBV5-4	TRBJ2-3	TRBD2
TGTGCCAGCAGCTTAGCCCAGTACCAAGAGACCCAGTACTTC	CASSLAQYQETQYF	NA	TRBV7-2	TRBJ2-5	NA
TGTGCCAGCAGCGAACAGGGGCCTGGCTCTGGAAACACCATATATTTT	CASSEQGPGSGNTIYF	NA	TRBV5-8	TRBJ1-3	TRBD1
TGCGCCAGCAGCTTGGATGGACTAGCGAGTTACAATGAGCAGTTCTTC	CASSLDGLASYNEQFF	NA	TRBV5-1	TRBJ2-1	TRBD2
TGTGCCAGTAGTATACTGGGCCCCCATGGCTACACCTTC	CASSILGPHGYTF	NA	TRBV19	TRBJ1-2	NA
TGTGCCAGCAGCGTCACGCGGTCCTACGAGCAGTACTTC	CASSVTRSYEQYF	once	TRBV7-2	TRBJ2-7	NA
TGTGCCTGGACTCCCGGGACAGGAAATAATTCACCCCTCCACTTT	CAWTPGTGNNSPLHF	once	TRBV30	TRBJ1-6	TRBD1
TGTGCTAGTGGTTTGAACAGGGGGGGTTCCGTCCAGCCCCAGCATTTT	CASGLNRGGSVQPQHF	NA	TRBV12-5	TRBJ1-5	TRBD1
TGTGCCAGCAGAACAGGTTTGCGCGGGGCCTACAATGAGCAGTTCTTC	CASRTGLRGAYNEQFF	NA	TRBV27	TRBJ2-1	NA
TGCGCCAGCAGCCTCAGGGGACAGGGCCATGGCTACACCTTC	CASSLRGQGHGYTF	NA	TRBV5-1	TRBJ1-2	TRBD1
TGTGCCAGCAGTTTACAGGGTGGTGAAAAACTGTTTTTT	CASSLQGGEKLFF	NA	TRBV6-5	TRBJ1-4	NA
TGTGCCAGCAGCGGAACCGGGACACTGGGCGCCAATGGCTACACCTTC	CASSGTGTLGANGYTF	once	TRBV5-4	TRBJ1-2	NA
TGTGCCAGCAGCCGGGACACTAACTATGGCTACACCTTC	CASSRDTNYGYTF	NA	TRBV3-1/TRBV3-2	TRBJ1-2	NA
TGTGCCAGCAGTTTAAGTGGGGGCCCTGGCTACACCTTC	CASSLSGGPGYTF	NA	TRBV27	TRBJ1-2	NA
TGTGCCAGCTCCGCTTCGGGGGGTGTCATTCAGCCCCAGCATTTT	CASSASGGVIQPQHF	few	TRBV6-5	TRBJ1-5	NA
TGTGCCAGCAGCGAGACAGGGGGCCGGCAGCCCCAGCATTTT	CASSETGGRQPQHF	NA	TRBV9	TRBJ1-5	TRBD1
TGTGCCAGCAGCTTCGGGGAGGAGACCCAGTACTTC	CASSFGEETQYF	NA	TRBV9	TRBJ2-5	NA
TGTGCCAGCAGCTTCTTAGGGACTAGCGGGAGGGCCGGGGAGCTGTTTTTT	CASSFLGTSGRAGELFF	NA	TRBV7-2	TRBJ2-2	TRBD2
TGTGCCAACACGGACTGGCCCTACGAGCAGTACTTC	CANTDWPYEQYF	few	TRBV2	TRBJ2-7	NA
TGTGCCAGCAGTGATCGCTACGAGCAGTACTTC	CASSDRYEQYF	once	TRBV25-1	TRBJ2-7	NA
TGTGCCAGCAGCGGGAGGGCGAATACGCAGTATTTT	CASSGRANTQYF	NA	TRBV2	TRBJ2-3	TRBD2
TGTGCCAGCAGCCTGCTGGACTACCTCAATGAGCAGTTCTTC	CASSLLDYLNEQFF	NA	TRBV5-6	TRBJ2-1	NA
TGTGCCAGCAGCTTAGTCGGGACAGGTGGTGGCTACACCTTC	CASSLVGTGGGYTF	NA	TRBV7-2	TRBJ1-2	TRBD1
TGTGCCAGCAGCGTAGGGGGAGCGGGAAGATACAATGAGCAGTTCTTC	CASSVGGAGRYNEQFF	NA	TRBV9	TRBJ2-1	TRBD2
TGTGCCACCAGTGGGACAGATAGCAATCAGCCCCAGCATTTT	CATSGTDSNQPQHF	NA	TRBV24-1	TRBJ1-5	NA
TGTGCCAGCAGCCCAGGAGGGTCCTACGAGCAGTACTTC	CASSPGGSYEQYF	NA	TRBV5-4	TRBJ2-7	NA
TGTGCCAGCAACTCAAGGGCTCTAGCTGTCAACGAGCAGTACTTC	CASNSRALAVNEQYF	NA	TRBV7-2	TRBJ2-7	NA
TGTGCCAGCAGTTTCACAGGGGACCTCAACTACAATGAGCAGTTCTTC	CASSFTGDLNYNEQFF	NA	TRBV27	TRBJ2-1	TRBD1
TGTGCCAGCAGCCTTGGAGGGCAGCGGGAGGATGTGTTTTTT	CASSLGGQREDVFF	NA	TRBV5-4	TRBJ2-2	TRBD2
TGTGCCAGCTCGCTAAAAGTAGCGGGAGCTGCTGAGCAGTTCTTC	CASSLKVAGAAEQFF	NA	TRBV18	TRBJ2-1	TRBD2
TGTGCCAGCAGTTTACGCCCTTCTCTAGCGGGAGGGTTTAGCGCCTACGAGCAGTACTTC	CASSLRPSLAGGFSAYEQYF	NA	TRBV27	TRBJ2-7	TRBD2
TGTGCCAGCAGTTTAATGGCAGAAACTATGAACACTGAAGCTTTCTTT	CASSLMAETMNTEAFF	NA	TRBV27	TRBJ1-1	NA
TGTGCCAGCAGCTCAACCAAAGGTACATCAGGCTACGAGCAGTACTTC	CASSSTKGTSGYEQYF	few	TRBV7-9	TRBJ2-7	NA
TGTGCCAGCAGCCAACGACAGGGAAACTATGGCTACACCTTC	CASSQRQGNYGYTF	NA	TRBV6-5	TRBJ1-2	TRBD1
TGTGCCAGCATCGGCAGTCCCGAGGGACTAGCGGGATATAATGAGCAGTTCTTC	CASIGSPEGLAGYNEQFF	NA	TRBV7-6	TRBJ2-1	TRBD2
TGCGCCAGCAGCTTACAGGGGGAAACCCAAGAGACCCAGTACTTC	CASSLQGETQETQYF	NA	TRBV5-1	TRBJ2-5	TRBD1
TGTGCCAGCAGTTCCCCCAGGACAGGGGACGAGCAGTACTTC	CASSSPRTGDEQYF	NA	TRBV6-5	TRBJ2-7	TRBD1
TGCGCCAGCAGCTTGACAAGCTACGAGCAGTACTTC	CASSLTSYEQYF	NA	TRBV5-1	TRBJ2-7	NA
TGCGCCAGCAGCCAAGATCGGACAGGCTCTGGAAACACCATATATTTT	CASSQDRTGSGNTIYF	NA	TRBV4-3	TRBJ1-3	TRBD1
TGTGCCAGCAGTGAAAATGCAGGGGCGAGGGGCTACACCTTC	CASSENAGARGYTF	NA	TRBV2	TRBJ1-2	NA